This is a list of T cell receptor beta chains from one sample in a study of blood T cell repertoires in COVID-19. TCRdb's table, derived via immunoSEQ multiplex PCR, lists solely in-frame clones and lacks some. The profile shows some 150,000 clones, 83% of them singletons. The sequencing input was PBMCs or T cells enriched from blood (not recorded which). The receptors were sampled from a woman between 45 and 65 years old in a cohort exposed to, infected with or recovered from COVID-19 (not recorded which). CDR3s include the opening cysteine and the closing phenylalanine or tryptophan. Each record gives: V gene, CDR3 length, clone size, J gene, D gene, CDR3 DNA, CDR3 protein. A D gene is named only where the DNA matches it firmly. For some rows the clone size is stated as once, few or many, or as a class when expanded; others skip it.

>TRBV19|14|NA|TRBJ2-5|NA
TGTGCCAGAGAGCCCGGGACAAACCAAGAGACCCAGTACTTC
CAREPGTNQETQYF
>TRBV28|14|once|TRBJ1-6|TRBD1
TGTGCCAGCAGTTTTGAGACAGGGAGCTCACCCCTCCACTTT
CASSFETGSSPLHF
>TRBV10-3|14|NA|TRBJ1-1|TRBD1
TGTGCCATCAGTGCATTGACAGGGGACACTGAAGCTTTCTTT
CAISALTGDTEAFF
>TRBV4-2|15|NA|TRBJ2-2|NA
TGTGCCAGCAGCCAGAGCCAATCGAACACCGGGGAGCTGTTTTTT
CASSQSQSNTGELFF
>TRBV28|14|NA|TRBJ1-5|NA
TGTGCCAGCACCTCCGGGATAGGCAATCAGCCCCAGCATTTT
CASTSGIGNQPQHF
>TRBV28|19|NA|TRBJ2-1|NA
TGTGCCAGCAGTTTAGTAGTGACAGGCCAGCCCTTACTTTCCAATGAGCAGTTCTTC
CASSLVVTGQPLLSNEQFF
>TRBV11-2|14|NA|TRBJ2-6|NA
TGTGCCAGCAGCTTAGCCGGGACAGCCAACGTCCTGACTTTC
CASSLAGTANVLTF
>TRBV6-5|11|NA|TRBJ1-1|NA
TGTGCCAGCGCCGAGGTCACTGAAGCTTTCTTT
CASAEVTEAFF
>TRBV7-9|12|once|TRBJ1-2|NA
TGTGCCAGCAGCCCCCCAGGCTATGGCTACACCTTC
CASSPPGYGYTF
>TRBV5-5|17|NA|TRBJ1-1|NA
TGTGCCAGCAGCACGTCACAGAGAGCTTGGAGGGGTACTGAAGCTTTCTTT
CASSTSQRAWRGTEAFF
>TRBV7-2|15|NA|TRBJ1-5|TRBD1
TGTGCCAGCAGCTTACTCCAGGGGGTCAATCAGCCCCAGCATTTT
CASSLLQGVNQPQHF
>TRBV12-5|16|NA|TRBJ2-3|TRBD2
TGTGCTAGTGGTTTGGTTAGCGGGGGAGCCACAGATACGCAGTATTTT
CASGLVSGGATDTQYF
>TRBV6-1|16|NA|TRBJ1-2|TRBD1
TGTGCCAGCAGTGATATGTGGGACAGCTTTAACTATGGCTACACCTTC
CASSDMWDSFNYGYTF
>TRBV5-8|16|few|TRBJ2-7|TRBD2
TGTGCCAGCAGCTGGGGGACTAGCCGGAGCTCCTACGAGCAGTACTTC
CASSWGTSRSSYEQYF
>TRBV9|14|once|TRBJ1-3|TRBD1
TGTGCCAGCAGCGTAGCAGGGGGCGGAAACACCATATATTTT
CASSVAGGGNTIYF
>TRBV3-1/TRBV3-2|16|NA|TRBJ1-2|TRBD1
TGTGCCAGCAGCCATAACCGGGACAGGGGGTACAATGGCTACACCTTC
CASSHNRDRGYNGYTF
>TRBV6-4|13|NA|TRBJ1-3|NA
TGTGCCAGCAGTGAGTCGGGTGGAAACACCATATATTTT
CASSESGGNTIYF
>TRBV9|15|NA|TRBJ2-3|NA
TGTGCCAGCATCATGATAGTGAGGGAGCCAGATACGCAGTATTTT
CASIMIVREPDTQYF
>TRBV28|14|NA|TRBJ1-5|TRBD1
TGTGCCAGCAGGTTATCAGGGGGCCATCAGCCCCAGCATTTT
CASRLSGGHQPQHF
>TRBV4-1|15|NA|TRBJ1-2|NA
TGCGCCAGCAGCCAAGATCAGGACCCGAGGGGGGGCTACACCTTC
CASSQDQDPRGGYTF
>TRBV3-1/TRBV3-2|15|NA|TRBJ2-1|TRBD1
TGTGCCAGCAGCCCCGGGACAGGGGTCTACAATGAGCAGTTCTTC
CASSPGTGVYNEQFF
>TRBV4-1|15|NA|TRBJ1-5|NA
TGCGCCAGCAGCCAAGAAGCGGTAGGGTATCAGCCCCAGCATTTT
CASSQEAVGYQPQHF
>TRBV6-6|16|once|TRBJ1-1|NA
TGTGCCAGCAGTTACTCTACAGGTGGCGGGAACACTGAAGCTTTCTTT
CASSYSTGGGNTEAFF
>TRBV5-4|14|NA|TRBJ1-1|NA
TGTGCCAGCAGCTTGGCCTCGGGGAACACTGAAGCTTTCTTT
CASSLASGNTEAFF
>TRBV6-5|15|NA|TRBJ1-1|NA
TGTGCCAGCAGTTACTCGAAACAGCTGAACACTGAAGCTTTCTTT
CASSYSKQLNTEAFF